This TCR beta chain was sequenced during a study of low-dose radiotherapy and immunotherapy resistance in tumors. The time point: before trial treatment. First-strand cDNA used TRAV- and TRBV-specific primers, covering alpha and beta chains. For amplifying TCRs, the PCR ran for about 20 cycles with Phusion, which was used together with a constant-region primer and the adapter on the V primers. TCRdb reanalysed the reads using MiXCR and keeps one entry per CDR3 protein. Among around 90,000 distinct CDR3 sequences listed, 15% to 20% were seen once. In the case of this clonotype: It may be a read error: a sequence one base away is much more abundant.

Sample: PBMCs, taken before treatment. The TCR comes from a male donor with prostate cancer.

The DNA of the CDR3 is TGTACCAGCAGCTTATGGGCTAGCCAACACACAGATACGCAGTATTTT. Translation: CTSSLWASQHTDTQYF. The V call is TRBV7-2, the J call TRBJ2-3, with D possibly TRBD2 on 5 matching bases. Trimming pared 2 bases from V and 2 bases from J, leaving 14 bases between. CDR1 and CDR2 from the germline V gene are SGHTA and FQGNSA. CDR3 length equals 16 residues.